This TCR beta chain was recorded in a study of beta chain features in type 1 diabetes. TCRB transcripts that were expressed got sequenced, as all of the isolated RNA had been reverse transcribed. Profiled with immunoSEQ multiplex PCR; TCRdb holds only in-frame clones, not every one. The sample gives about 370,000 clones, about 15% of which show up once; about 0.018% is in the top ten. Findings and limits, study-wide: Shortening of TCRB CDR3s, moderate but significant, appeared in all four CD4+ subsets of Type 1 diabetes patients. Using cDNA template may skew counts toward highly expressing activated cells.

As for this clone: Its matching antigen is unknown.

The length of the CDR3 is 11 residues. Trimming stripped 0 bases from V and 8 bases from J, with 7 bases between. CDR1 and CDR2 (germline): GTSNPN, SVGIG (reference sequence). The sample taken for sequencing was naive CD4+ T cells from blood. The rearrangement joins TRBV30 to TRBJ1-2, with D unclear. The clonotype comes from a woman between 18 and 29 years old in good health. The CDR3 reads CAWSVPRGYTF. The CDR3 DNA reads TGTGCCTGGAGTGTACCCAGGGGCTACACCTTC.